This entry lists 22 T cell receptor beta chains sequenced from one sample in a study of spatial heterogeneity in lung cancer. TCRdb re-analysed the 5' RACE reads in MiXCR, keeping a single row per CDR3 protein. The sample consists of around 41,000 distinct CDR3 sequences, around 7.1% of them appearing once. Described time point: sample taken at primary tumor resection. The input material, whole RNA from tumor, nontumor lung or frozen PBMC, was sequenced unsorted. This material consisted of PBMCs, taken at surgery. The receptors derive from a female donor with early-stage non-small cell lung cancer.

This clonotype was detected ten times or more. This chain connects TRBV27 to TRBJ1-6; D remains ambiguous. The V gene lost 6 bases and the J gene lost 7 bases, with 16 bases spanning the gap. The germline V gene encodes CDR1 MNHEY and CDR2 SMNVEV (reference sequence). The CDR3 contains 15 residues. This CDR3 reads CASRSGVPINSPLHF. The CDR3 nucleotides are TGTGCCAGCAGGTCAGGCGTACCGATAAATTCACCCCTCCACTTT.

The V call is TRBV6-2 or TRBV6-3, the J call TRBJ2-2; 7 bases map to TRBD2. Losses at the gene ends were 4 bases for V and 6 bases for J; bases not matched to a gene: 8. Germline V gene data show CDR1 as MNHEY and CDR2 as SVGEGT. The CDR3 is made up of 15 amino acids. This chain's CDR3 is CASSSWGTKAGELFF. CDR3 bases: TGTGCCAGCAGTTCCTGGGGGACTAAAGCCGGGGAGCTGTTTTTT.

V gene TRBV24-1 combines with J gene TRBJ2-2; 12 bases agree with TRBD2. The germline V gene has CDR1 KGHDR and CDR2 SFDVKD. V shed 9 bases and J 4 bases; nucleotides not matched to a gene: 11. The CDR3 consists of 17 residues. The DNA for the CDR3 is TGTGCCACCCGCCCTAGCGGGGGGGCCAAGGGCACCGGGGAGCTGTTTTTT. Protein: CATRPSGGAKGTGELFF.

This clonotype came up many times. This sequence joins TRBV2 and TRBJ2-3; tentatively, D is TRBD1 or TRBD2 (5 bases each). The CDR3 length is 11 residues. The V end was cut by 8 bases, the J end by 7 bases, with 10 bases between. From germline, CDR1 is SNHLY and CDR2 FYNNEI. In DNA, the CDR3 is TGTGCCAGCGCCGGGGCCAATACGCAGTATTTT. Encoded protein: CASAGANTQYF.

This clonotype was detected only a few times. The rearrangement links TRBV5-1 to TRBJ2-3; 7 positions agree with TRBD2. Germline assignment: CDR1 SGHRS and CDR2 YFSETQ. CDR3 length: 16 residues. Trimming removed 4 bases from V and 0 bases from J; junction bases left unmatched: 8. DNA of the CDR3: TGCGCCAGCAGCGATATTCTAGCGGCTAGCACAGATACGCAGTATTTT. Its translation is CASSDILAASTDTQYF.

The V and J genes are TRBV10-1 and TRBJ2-2; perhaps TRBD2 as D (5 bases). V lost 3 bases, J lost 1 base, and 6 bases lay in between. This CDR3 has 14 residues. Germline CDR1 and CDR2: WNHNN and SYGVQD (reference sequence). This CDR3 is CASSDGMNTGELFF. The CDR3 nucleotides are TGCGCCAGCAGTGACGGGATGAACACCGGGGAGCTGTTTTTT.

The rearrangement uses TRBV5-1 and TRBJ2-1; possibly TRBD1 or TRBD2 for D (5 bases each). Trimming stripped 4 bases from V and 8 bases from J, with 10 bases between. Per the germline V gene, CDR1 is SGHRS and CDR2 is YFSETQ. The CDR3 sequence is 12 residues long. CDR3 in amino acids: CASSIGTYEQFF. In DNA form, the CDR3 reads TGCGCCAGCAGCATTGGGACGTATGAGCAGTTCTTC.

Details on this clonotype: An end of the junction differs from the germline gene, which may be a read error. This sequence joins TRBV9 and TRBJ2-3; D is unclear. The germline gives CDR1 SGDLS, CDR2 YYNGEE. The CDR3 covers 12 residues. CDR3 in DNA: TGTGTCAGCAGCGTTGTTTTGGGTACGCAGTATTTT. Its translation: CVSSVVLGTQYF.

The chain recombines TRBV20-1 with TRBJ2-7; TRBD2 might be the D (5 bases). V was clipped by 3 bases and J by 3 bases, with 12 bases between them. The CDR3 runs 13 residues. Germline V gene sequence: CDR1 DFQATT, CDR2 SNEGSKA (reference sequence). CDR3 region: CSASGGFGYEQYF. The DNA of the CDR3 is TGCAGTGCTAGCGGCGGGTTCGGCTACGAGCAGTACTTC.

The genes are TRBV20-1 and TRBJ1-3; tentatively, D is TRBD1 (6 bases). Germline V gene lookup returns CDR1 DFQATT and CDR2 SNEGSKA (reference sequence). CDR3 length equals 14 residues. V lost 0 bases and J 3 bases, leaving 9 bases between the germline ends. CDR3: CSARDKTGGNTIYF. In DNA, the CDR3 is TGCAGTGCTAGAGATAAGACAGGTGGAAACACCATATATTTT.

The rearrangement links TRBV30 to TRBJ2-2; 7 bases line up with TRBD1. The J segment lost 5 bases and the V segment lost 4 bases, leaving 7 bases of the junction unmatched. Per germline, CDR1 GTSNPN and CDR2 SVGIG (reference sequence). The CDR3 consists of 14 residues. CDR3 residues: CAWTRGQETGELFF. In DNA form, the CDR3 reads TGTGCCTGGACCAGAGGACAGGAGACCGGGGAGCTGTTTTTT.

This clonotype was seen a single time. The chain couples TRBV29-1 to TRBJ2-5; no reliable D call. This CDR3 spans 12 amino acids. Trimming left V 5 bases short and J 2 bases short, with 9 bases between. CDR1 and CDR2 (germline): SQVTM, ANQGSEA. The CDR3 DNA sequence: TGCAGCGTTTCCCTAGAACAAGAGACCCAGTACTTC. Amino acid sequence: CSVSLEQETQYF.

The table lists this clonotype with many counts. The chain carries TRBV20-1 and TRBJ1-1, with D hard to call. Deletions cut 4 bases from V and 0 bases from J, with 15 bases between. The CDR3 covers 15 residues. Looked up from germline, CDR1 is DFQATT and CDR2 is SNEGSKA (reference sequence). For the CDR3, the DNA is TGCAGTGCTACCGGATTAAGACACTTGAACACTGAAGCTTTCTTT. Its protein product is CSATGLRHLNTEAFF.

The chain couples TRBV5-6 to TRBJ2-3, with unresolved D. The CDR3 runs to 15 residues. The germline V and J ends were trimmed by 4 bases and 3 bases, with 15 bases remaining between them. Germline V gene lookup returns CDR1 SGHDT and CDR2 YYEEEE. CDR3 coding DNA: TGTGCCAGCAGCCCGTCAGACCCTCGGACAGATACGCAGTATTTT. Translating gives CASSPSDPRTDTQYF. The full variable domain, in which reference TRBV5-6 and TRBJ2-3 provide the parts outside the CDR3, is DAGVTQSPTHLIKTRGQQVTLRCSPKSGHDTVSWYQQALGQGPQFIFQYYEEEERQRGNFPDRFSGHQFPNYSSELNVNALLLGDSALYLCASSPSDPRTDTQYFGPGTRLTVL.

This clonotype was seen repeatedly, ten times or more. The V and J genes are TRBV21-1 and TRBJ1-5. TRBV21-1 is a listed pseudogene. CDR3 size: 15 residues. The CDR3 region has the DNA TGTGCCAGCAGCAAAGGGGTTGGAGGGCATCAGCCCCAGCATTTT. This gives the protein CASSKGVGGHQPQHF.

The chain couples TRBV6-6 to TRBJ1-5; 9 nucleotides agree with TRBD1. The CDR3 totals 16 residues. Germline CDR1 is MNHNY and CDR2 is SVGAGI (reference sequence). V shed 7 bases, J shed 2 bases, and the junction held 9 bases outside the gene matches. As DNA, the CDR3 is TGTGCCAGCACTCCCGCGAGGACAGGGGGCAATCAGCCCCAGCATTTT. Translation: CASTPARTGGNQPQHF.

This clonotype has a handful of counts. The chain employs TRBV7-9 and TRBJ2-3; D ambiguous. V lost 4 bases, J lost 10 bases, and 18 bases lay in between. Per germline, CDR1 SEHNR and CDR2 FQNEAQ (reference sequence). This CDR3 region has 14 residues. CDR3 DNA: TGTGCCAGCAGCTCTAGTCTGTTCGGCAGAGCGCAGTATTTT. Translating gives CASSSSLFGRAQYF.

This clonotype was seen repeatedly, ten times or more. The chain uses TRBV20-1 and TRBJ2-1; TRBD2 might be the D (6 bases). The germline gives CDR1 DFQATT, CDR2 SNEGSKA (reference sequence). The CDR3 length is 15 residues. The ends were cut back, 6 bases at V and 4 bases at J, with 19 bases in the middle. CDR3 sequence reads: CSARCGGTEYNEQFF. DNA of the CDR3: TGCAGTGCCCGTTGCGGCGGGACTGAGTACAATGAGCAGTTCTTC.

V is TRBV12-3 or TRBV12-4 and J is TRBJ1-2, with D maybe TRBD1 (6 bases). The CDR3 extends over 19 amino acids. Trimming removed 4 bases at V and 3 bases at J, with 27 bases between. Here the CDR3 reads CASSSPRVGAARFDYGYTF. The CDR3 coding sequence is TGTGCCAGCAGTTCCCCGCGAGTGGGGGCGGCCCGCTTCGACTATGGCTACACCTTC.

A few counts support this clonotype. This chain connects TRBV5-6 to TRBJ1-6; perhaps TRBD1 as D (5 bases). CDR1 and CDR2 (germline): SGHDT, YYEEEE. The germline V and J ends were trimmed by 2 bases and 13 bases, with 22 bases remaining between them. The CDR3 loop spans 16 amino acids. In DNA form, the CDR3 reads TGTGCCAGCAGCTTCGCTATACCGGGACCAATTTCTCCCCTCCACTTT. Translating it yields CASSFAIPGPISPLHF.

The rearrangement uses TRBV2 and TRBJ2-2; 8 positions match TRBD1. J lost 5 bases, V lost 4 bases, and 0 bases had no gene match. Germline assignment: CDR1 SNHLY and CDR2 FYNNEI. This CDR3 has 13 residues. As DNA, the CDR3 is TGTGCCAGCAGTGGGACAGGGACCGGGGAGCTGTTTTTT. Residues: CASSGTGTGELFF.

This clonotype was found many times. The chain uses TRBV10-3 and TRBJ2-7; tentatively, D is TRBD1 (5 bases). The germline CDR1 and CDR2 sequences are ENHRY and SYGVKD. Trimming stripped 2 bases from V and 4 bases from J, with 6 bases between. This CDR3 is 12 amino acids long. The CDR3 nucleotides read TGTGCCATCAGTGAGACAGGTTACGAGCAGTACTTC. It encodes CAISETGYEQYF.